This T cell receptor (beta chain) is drawn from a study of OX40 agonist ivuxolimab in advanced cancers. Study-level information: Ivuxolimab, which is an agonistic anti-OX40 (CD134) antibody, was administered to the patients.

Study observations and caveats: At doses 0.1 to 3.0 mg/kg, CD4+ and CD8+ clones expanded.

The CDR3 is made up of 15 amino acids. V was clipped by 6 bases and J by 3 bases; unmatched bases: 7. Germline CDR1 reads SQVTM; CDR2 reads ANQGSEA. In the case of this clone: Its target is unknown.

Repertoires were generated with immunoSEQ multiplex PCR, while TCRdb's copy carries only in-frame clones and drops some. Among about 80,000 clones listed, about 86% were seen once. The rearrangement uses TRBV29-1 and TRBJ2-3; 12 bases agree with TRBD2. The sample in question was CD4+ or CD8+ T cells sorted from blood, obtained in a trial of the OX40 agonist ivuxolimab. The TCR comes from an adult with an advanced solid tumor such as melanoma, head and neck, liver or kidney cancer. CDR3 sequence (DNA): TGCAGCGTCGCCACTAGCGGGAGGAGAACAGATACGCAGTATTTT. This codes for CSVATSGRRTDTQYF.